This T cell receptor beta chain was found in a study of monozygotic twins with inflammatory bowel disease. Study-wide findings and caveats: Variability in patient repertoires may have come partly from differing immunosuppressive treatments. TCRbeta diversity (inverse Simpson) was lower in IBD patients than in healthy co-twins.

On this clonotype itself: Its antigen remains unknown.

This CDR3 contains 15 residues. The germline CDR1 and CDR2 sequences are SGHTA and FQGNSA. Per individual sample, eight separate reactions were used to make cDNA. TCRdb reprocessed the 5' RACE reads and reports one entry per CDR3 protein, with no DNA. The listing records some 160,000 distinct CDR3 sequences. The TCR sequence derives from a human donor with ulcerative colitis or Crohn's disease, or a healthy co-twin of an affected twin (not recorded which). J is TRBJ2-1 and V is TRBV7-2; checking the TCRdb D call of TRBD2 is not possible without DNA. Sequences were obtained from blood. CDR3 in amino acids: CASSSPPIALNEQFF.